The present TCR beta chain was sequenced within a study of blood T cell repertoires in COVID-19. This CDR3 is built from 15 residues. In germline, CDR1 is MNHEY, CDR2 SVGAGI. Trimming took 5 bases from V and 2 from J; bases not matched to a gene: 7. Sequenced by immunoSEQ multiplex PCR; TCRdb stores in-frame clones only, minus some. The sample carries 48,000 or so clones, 86% recorded once. The sequence was collected from an elderly woman with COVID-19, enrolled during active disease. The chain links TRBV6-5 to TRBJ1-2; TRBD1 aligns across 8 bases. Sequencing was done on a sample of peripheral blood. The CDR3 loop is CASSTVRGPNYGYTF. The CDR3 bases are TGTGCCAGCAGTACAGTCAGGGGGCCAAACTATGGCTACACCTTC.